A single sample gave rise to the 5 T cell receptor beta chains below, sequenced in a study of PD-1 blockade in classical Hodgkin lymphoma. Described time point: cycle 4 day 1 (C4D1), after five to seven weeks of nivolumab. Autologous stem cell transplantation was followed by relapse in every patient, and brentuximab vedotin exposure varied. Profiling relied on immunoSEQ multiplex PCR, and the TCRdb table lists in-frame clones only, not all of them. The repertoire holds tens of thousands of clones, with 85% to 90% as singletons. The input for sequencing was peripheral blood mononuclear cells (PBMCs), taken before the fourth cycle of nivolumab. The receptors derive from a human donor with classical Hodgkin lymphoma.

This clone has only one observation. The chain recombines TRBV5-1 with TRBJ2-5, with D unclear. Germline V gene sequence: CDR1 SGHRS, CDR2 YFSETQ. CDR3 length equals 13 residues. Between the trimmed V and J ends, which lost 3 bases and 2 bases, there was a span of 8 bases. The DNA for the CDR3 is TGCGCCAGCAGCTCACCCGGTCAAGAGACCCAGTACTTC. It encodes CASSSPGQETQYF.

V usage is TRBV6-5 and J usage is TRBJ1-3; D not resolved. Germline assignment: CDR1 MNHEY and CDR2 SVGAGI. This CDR3 is built from 15 residues. V lost 2 bases to trimming and J lost 1 base, with 9 bases between them. In DNA form, the CDR3 reads TGTGCCAGCAGTTACCGAGGGTATTCTGGAAACACCATATATTTT. Amino acids: CASSYRGYSGNTIYF.

The V call is TRBV7-9, the J call TRBJ2-1, with D possibly being TRBD2 (7 bases). The CDR3 covers 15 residues. The germline V gene encodes CDR1 SEHNR and CDR2 FQNEAQ (reference sequence). Trimming took off 1 base at V and 4 bases at J, with 11 bases between the two ends. The DNA for the CDR3 is TGTGCCAGCAGCTTAGTGGGAGGGGGTTACAATGAGCAGTTCTTC. It codes for CASSLVGGGYNEQFF.

The rearrangement joins TRBV4-2 to TRBJ2-5; D might be TRBD1 (6 bases). TRBJ2-7 explains the end of the DNA better; the J call may be wrong. From germline, CDR1 is LGHNA and CDR2 YNFKEQ. The CDR3 has 15 residues. In DNA, the CDR3 is TGTGCCAGCAGCCAAGTAGCCGGACAGACCTACGAGCAGTACTTC. Its protein product is CASSQVAGQTYEQYF.

The chain carries TRBV5-4 and TRBJ2-5; TRBD1 aligns across 11 bases. CDR1 and CDR2 from the germline V gene are SGHNT and YYREEE (reference sequence). This CDR3 has 16 residues. V lost 0 bases and J lost 4; bases outside the gene matches: 5. The CDR3: CASSLAGQGAGETQYF. CDR3 coding DNA: TGTGCCAGCAGCTTGGCCGGACAGGGGGCTGGAGAGACCCAGTACTTC. The variable domain in full, with the rest retrieved from reference TRBV5-4 and TRBJ2-5, is ETGVTQSPTHLIKTRGQQVTLRCSSQSGHNTVSWYQQALGQGPQFIFQYYREEENGRGNFPPRFSGLQFPNYSSELNVNALELDDSALYLCASSLAGQGAGETQYFGPGTRLLVL.